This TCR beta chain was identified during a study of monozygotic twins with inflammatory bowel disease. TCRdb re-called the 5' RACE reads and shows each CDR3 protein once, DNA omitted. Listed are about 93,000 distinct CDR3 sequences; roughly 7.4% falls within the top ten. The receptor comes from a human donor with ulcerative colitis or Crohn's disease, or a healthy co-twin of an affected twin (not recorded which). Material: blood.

The CDR3 reads CASRLAGESYEQYF. The chain couples TRBV6-2 or TRBV6-3 to TRBJ2-7; TCRdb calls TRBD2, which cannot be checked without DNA. Germline-derived CDR1 and CDR2 are MNHEY and SVGEGT. This CDR3 spans 14 amino acids.